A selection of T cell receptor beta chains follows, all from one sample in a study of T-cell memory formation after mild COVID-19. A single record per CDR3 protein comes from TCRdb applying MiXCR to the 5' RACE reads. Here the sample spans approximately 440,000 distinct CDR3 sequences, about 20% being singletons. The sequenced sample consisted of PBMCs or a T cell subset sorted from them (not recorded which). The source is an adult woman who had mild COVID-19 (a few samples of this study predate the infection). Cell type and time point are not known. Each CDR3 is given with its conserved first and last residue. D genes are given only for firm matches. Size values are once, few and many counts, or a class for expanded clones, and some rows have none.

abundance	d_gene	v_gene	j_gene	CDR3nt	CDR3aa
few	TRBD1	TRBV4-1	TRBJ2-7	TGCGCCAGCAGCCAAGCGGGACAGGGAACCTACGAGCAGTACTTC	CASSQAGQGTYEQYF
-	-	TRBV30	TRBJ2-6	TGTGCCTGGCAAAACCAACACCGGGCCAACGTCCTGACTTTC	CAWQNQHRANVLTF
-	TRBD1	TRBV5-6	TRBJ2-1	TGTGCCAGCAGCTTGGGACTACAGGGGGCGTTTCTGCAGTTCTTC	CASSLGLQGAFLQFF
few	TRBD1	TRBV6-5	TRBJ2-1	TGTGCCAGCAGTTACTCGGCAGGGGGCGCCTACAATGAGCAGTTCTTC	CASSYSAGGAYNEQFF
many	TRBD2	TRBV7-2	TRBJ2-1	TGTGCCAGCAGCTTACTACGGACTAGCGGGAATGTGTACAATGAGCAGTTCTTC	CASSLLRTSGNVYNEQFF
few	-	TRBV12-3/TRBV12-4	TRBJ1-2	TGTGCCAGCAGTTTGACGGTCCACAACTATGGCTACACCTTC	CASSLTVHNYGYTF
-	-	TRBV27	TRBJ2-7	TGTGCCAGCAGCGACTTACTAGCTGGGGAGCAGTACTTC	CASSDLLAGEQYF
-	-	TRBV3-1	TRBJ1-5	TGTGCCAGCAGTCACCAGGGCAATCAGCCCCAGCATTTT	CASSHQGNQPQHF
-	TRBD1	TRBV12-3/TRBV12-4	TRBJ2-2	TGTGCCAGCAGGGGACAGGGTGGCACCGGGGAGCTGTTTTTT	CASRGQGGTGELFF
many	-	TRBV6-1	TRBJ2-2	TGTGCCAGCAATGGGGCCGGGGAGCTGTTTTTT	CASNGAGELFF
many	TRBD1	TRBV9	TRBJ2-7	TGTGCCAGCAGCGTGGGACAGAGGACTTACGAGCAGTACTTC	CASSVGQRTYEQYF
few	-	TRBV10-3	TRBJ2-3	TGTGCCATCAGTGATAGCAGGGCAACAGATACGCAGTATTTT	CAISDSRATDTQYF
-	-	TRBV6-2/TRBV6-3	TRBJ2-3	TGTGCCAGCAGTTACTCGAGGAAGGACCCCACAGATACGCAGTATTTT	CASSYSRKDPTDTQYF
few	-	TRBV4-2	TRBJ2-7	TGTGCCAGCAGGCCGACCCAGTCAATAACTGAGCAGTACTTC	CASRPTQSITEQYF
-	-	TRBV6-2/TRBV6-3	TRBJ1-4	TGTGCCAGCAGTCCCGTAGATGAAAAACTGTTTTTT	CASSPVDEKLFF
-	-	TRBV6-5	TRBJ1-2	TGTGCCAGCAGTTGGGCGGGAGGACAGTATCTTGGCTACACCTTC	CASSWAGGQYLGYTF
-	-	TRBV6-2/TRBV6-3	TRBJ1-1	TGTGCCAGCAGTTACCGACGGCACCTAGCCTTGAACACTGAAGCTTTCTTT	CASSYRRHLALNTEAFF
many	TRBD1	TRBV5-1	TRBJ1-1	TGCGCCAGCAGCTTGACGACAACAGGGGGTACGACTGAAGCTTTCTTT	CASSLTTTGGTTEAFF
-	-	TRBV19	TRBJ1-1	TGTGCCAGCGGGCAAGCGGGCCGGGCGAACACTGAAGCTTTCTTT	CASGQAGRANTEAFF
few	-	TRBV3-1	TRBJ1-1	TGTGCCAGCAGCCGGGTAGACACTGAAGCTTTCTTT	CASSRVDTEAFF
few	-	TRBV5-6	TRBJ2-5	TGTGCCAGCAGCTTGCGGGGGCTCCAAGAGACCCAGTACTTC	CASSLRGLQETQYF
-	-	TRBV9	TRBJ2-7	TGTGCCAGCAGCGCCTCGAACAGGGAAAACGAGCAGTACTTC	CASSASNRENEQYF
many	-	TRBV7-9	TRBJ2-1	TGTGCCAGCAGCTTTTTACACGGCAATGAGCAGTTCTTC	CASSFLHGNEQFF
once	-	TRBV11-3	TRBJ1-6	TGTGCCAGCAGCCAGGGACTTAATAATTCACCCCTCCACTTT	CASSQGLNNSPLHF
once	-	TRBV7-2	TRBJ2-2	TGTGCCAGCAGCTTAGTGCAGGGTGACGCCGGGGAGCTGTTTTTT	CASSLVQGDAGELFF
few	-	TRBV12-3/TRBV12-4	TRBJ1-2	TGTGCCAGCAGTTTTTCACAGGGCAACTATGGCTACACCTTC	CASSFSQGNYGYTF
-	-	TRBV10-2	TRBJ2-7	TGCGCCAGCATGGCCACCCTAGGGATCGCCTACGAGCAGTACTTC	CASMATLGIAYEQYF
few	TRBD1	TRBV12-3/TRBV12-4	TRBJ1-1	TGTGCCAGCAGTTCGAGGCAGGGGGCCGACACTGAAGCTTTCTTT	CASSSRQGADTEAFF
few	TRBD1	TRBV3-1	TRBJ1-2	TGTGCCAGCAGCCACGGGACAGGGATGGATGGCTACACCTTC	CASSHGTGMDGYTF
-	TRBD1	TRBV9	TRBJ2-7	TGTGCCAGCAGCGTAGGAGAGACAGGGCTGGGCGAGCAGTACTTC	CASSVGETGLGEQYF
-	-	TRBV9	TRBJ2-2	TGTGCCAGCAGCGACCCAGACGGTTACACCGGGGAGCTGTTTTTT	CASSDPDGYTGELFF
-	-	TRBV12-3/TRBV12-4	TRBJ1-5	TGTGCCAGCACTCGGACGGTTCCGGGGCAGCCCCAGCATTTT	CASTRTVPGQPQHF
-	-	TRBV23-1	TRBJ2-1	TGCGCCAGCAGTCAATCGGAATACTTTCGGTGCAATGAGCAGTTCTTC	CASSQSEYFRCNEQFF
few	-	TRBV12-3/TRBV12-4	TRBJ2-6	TGTGCCAGCAGTTTCTACTCTGGGGCCAACGTCCTGACTTTC	CASSFYSGANVLTF
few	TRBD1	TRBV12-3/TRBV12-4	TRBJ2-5	TGTGCCAGCAGTGAGACAGGGGAGGTGGAGACCCAGTACTTC	CASSETGEVETQYF
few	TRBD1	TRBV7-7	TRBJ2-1	TGTGCTAGCAGCTCGGGACAGGGGTGGCCCAATGAGCAGTTCTTC	CASSSGQGWPNEQFF
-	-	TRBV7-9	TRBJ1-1	TGTGCCAGCAGCTTAGAAGGACTCGGCAACACTGAAGCTTTCTTT	CASSLEGLGNTEAFF
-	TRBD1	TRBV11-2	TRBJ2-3	TGTGCCAGCAGCTTATGGGGTCCGGGACAGCCCACAGATACGCAGTATTTT	CASSLWGPGQPTDTQYF
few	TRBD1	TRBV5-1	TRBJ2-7	TGCGCCAGCAGCCCCACCGGGACAGGGTATTCCGACGAGCAGTACTTC	CASSPTGTGYSDEQYF
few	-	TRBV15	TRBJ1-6	TGTGCCACCAGCAGAGATCGGCGGCAGGAGGGTTCACCCCTCCACTTT	CATSRDRRQEGSPLHF